The 32 T cell receptor beta chains listed next were all sequenced from one sample in a study of blood T cell repertoires in COVID-19. Repertoires were generated with immunoSEQ multiplex PCR, while TCRdb's copy carries only in-frame clones and drops some. The table shows more than 20,000 clones, with about 89% occurring only once. The specimen was peripheral blood. Receptors were obtained from a man aged 50 to 60 with active COVID-19.

The chain employs TRBV6-2 or TRBV6-3 and TRBJ2-3; 9 nucleotides line up with TRBD2. The CDR3 sequence is 15 residues long. The junction had 7 bases not matched to a gene; V was cut back by 5 bases and J by 4 bases. Germline CDR1 reads MNHEY; CDR2 reads SVGEGT. CDR3 sequence (DNA): TGTGCCAGCAGTGATAGCGGGAGAGGCCCAGATACGCAGTATTTT. It codes for CASSDSGRGPDTQYF.

The chain has TRBV24-1 and TRBJ1-3; no firm D call. CDR1 KGHDR and CDR2 SFDVKD come from the germline V gene. The germline V and J ends were trimmed by 4 bases and 4 bases, with 13 bases remaining between them. The CDR3 consists of 15 residues. The CDR3 DNA reads as TGTGCCACCAGTGAGGGCGGGCTAGGAGGAAACACCATATATTTT. It is translated as CATSEGGLGGNTIYF.

J is TRBJ2-6 and V is TRBV6-2 or TRBV6-3; no clear D gene. From germline, CDR1 is MNHEY and CDR2 SVGEGT. Trimming cost V 0 bases and J 0 bases, with 3 bases left between them. The CDR3 covers 15 residues. The CDR3 region is CASSYSSSGANVLTF. The CDR3 DNA reads TGTGCCAGCAGTTACTCTAGCTCTGGGGCCAACGTCCTGACTTTC.

The rearrangement uses TRBV5-5 and TRBJ1-2; D is unresolved. V lost 5 bases, J lost 8 bases, and 13 bases lay in between. Germline CDR1 SGHKS, CDR2 YYEKEE (reference sequence). The CDR3 covers 12 residues. The CDR3 coding sequence is TGTGCCAGCAGTTTACAGCGGGGAGGCTACACCTTC. It is translated as CASSLQRGGYTF. The full variable domain, rest sourced from reference TRBV5-5 and TRBJ1-2, is DAGVTQSPTHLIKTRGQQVTLRCSPISGHKSVSWYQQVLGQGPQFIFQYYEKEERGRGNFPDRFSARQFPNYSSELNVNALLLGDSALYLCASSLQRGGYTFGSGTRLTVV.

This clone was observed a few times. This chain links TRBV19 with TRBJ2-7; 7 bases fit TRBD1. The junction had 7 bases not matched to a gene; V was cut back by 2 bases and J by 3 bases. There are 15 residues in the CDR3. Germline-derived CDR1 and CDR2 are LNHDA and SQIVND (reference sequence). In DNA form, the CDR3 reads TGTGCCAGTAGTATATGGGACAGTCGCGGCTACGAGCAGTACTTC. Translating it yields CASSIWDSRGYEQYF.

There are a few counts of this clone. The chain employs TRBV19 and TRBJ2-2; 9 nucleotides align to TRBD2. After removal of 3 bases from V and 7 bases from J, the junction contained 9 bases not matched to a gene. CDR1 and CDR2 from the germline V gene are LNHDA and SQIVND (reference sequence). The CDR3 consists of 16 residues. The chain's CDR3 is CASSIFSGSFHGELFF. CDR3 coding DNA: TGTGCCAGTAGTATTTTTAGCGGGAGTTTCCACGGGGAGCTGTTTTTT.

V and J are TRBV2 and TRBJ1-6, with 8 bases matching TRBD1. This CDR3 comprises 15 residues. Trimming at V came to 6 bases and at J to 7 bases, leaving 8 bases not matched to a gene. CDR1 is SNHLY and CDR2 is FYNNEI in the germline V gene. Here the CDR3 reads CASSPRTGSNSPLHF. CDR3 DNA sequence: TGTGCCAGCAGCCCGAGGACAGGGTCGAATTCACCCCTCCACTTT.

This chain joins TRBV24-1 and TRBJ1-4, with 8 nucleotides matching TRBD1. The CDR3 is 14 residues long. Germline loops: CDR1 KGHDR, CDR2 SFDVKD. The V segment lost 4 bases and the J segment 10 bases; nucleotides outside the gene matches: 7. The CDR3 is CATSEAGQGGKLFF. The CDR3, as DNA: TGTGCCACCAGTGAGGCAGGACAGGGTGGAAAACTGTTTTTT.

The chain's CDR3 is CASMASGRSSYEQYF. The CDR3 nucleotides read TGTGCCAGCATGGCCAGCGGGAGGTCCAGCTACGAGCAGTACTTC. The V and J genes are TRBV6-5 and TRBJ2-7; 9 positions agree with TRBD2. This CDR3 spans 15 amino acids. CDR1 and CDR2 (germline): MNHEY, SVGAGI. V was clipped by 7 bases and J by 3 bases; unmatched bases: 10.

The chain couples TRBV29-1 to TRBJ1-5; the D gene is possibly TRBD1 (6 bases). V was pared by 6 bases and J by 1 base, with 13 bases between. The germline V gene has CDR1 SQVTM and CDR2 ANQGSEA. The CDR3 sequence is 14 residues long. CDR3 DNA: TGCAGCGTCGCAGGGGATATGAGCAATCAGCCCCAGCATTTT. Protein sequence: CSVAGDMSNQPQHF.

The sample holds one count of this clone. The chain carries TRBV28 and TRBJ1-2; 8 bases align to TRBD1. Germline V gene sequence: CDR1 MDHEN, CDR2 SYDVKM. The junction had 8 bases not matched to a gene; V was cut back by 6 bases and J by 5 bases. This CDR3 contains 14 residues. The CDR3 DNA sequence: TGTGCCAGCAGGATGCAGGGGGCCCGATATGGCTACACCTTC. Translation gives CASRMQGARYGYTF.

The sample holds one count of this clone. The rearrangement uses TRBV6-5 and TRBJ1-2; D ambiguous. The germline CDR1 and CDR2 sequences are MNHEY and SVGAGI. The CDR3 length is 10 residues. Trimming shortened V by 7 bases and J by 5 bases, and 5 bases separated the two germline ends. CDR3 in DNA: TGTGCCAGCAAGGAGTATGGCTACACCTTC. It translates to CASKEYGYTF.

The chain is built from TRBV6-6 and TRBJ2-3; D is ambiguous. Trimming took 5 bases from V and 8 from J, leaving 14 bases between them. The CDR3 spans 13 residues. Germline V gene data show CDR1 as MNHNY and CDR2 as SVGAGI (reference sequence). This CDR3 is CASSPEGRGTQYF. The CDR3 DNA reads as TGTGCCAGCAGTCCGGAAGGCCGCGGTACGCAGTATTTT.

A single count supports this clone. The chain links TRBV9 to TRBJ2-2, with 11 nucleotides matching TRBD2. CDR3 length: 15 amino acids. Trimming at V came to 5 bases and at J to 4 bases, leaving 4 bases not matched to a gene. Germline CDR1 SGDLS, CDR2 YYNGEE. The CDR3 DNA reads TGTGCCAGCAGTTCCGGACTAGCGGGCACCGGGGAGCTGTTTTTT. Protein sequence: CASSSGLAGTGELFF.

This clone was observed once. The chain couples TRBV10-3 to TRBJ2-7, with D perhaps matching TRBD2 (7 bases). CDR3 length: 15 amino acids. CDR1 and CDR2 from the germline V gene are ENHRY and SYGVKD. V lost 3 bases, J lost 0 bases, and 12 bases lay in between. CDR3 loop: CAISDMGGLSYEQYF. The CDR3 DNA sequence: TGTGCCATCAGTGATATGGGGGGGCTCTCCTACGAGCAGTACTTC.

V is TRBV28 and J is TRBJ2-1, with 12 bases lining up with TRBD2. V shed 6 bases and J 10 bases; nucleotides not matched to a gene: 7. The germline V gene has CDR1 MDHEN and CDR2 SYDVKM. This CDR3 contains 14 residues. CDR3 in amino acids: CASRWTSGNKEQFF. CDR3 coding DNA: TGTGCCAGCAGGTGGACTAGCGGGAATAAAGAGCAGTTCTTC.

In this sample, this clone turned up once. The V call is TRBV11-2, the J call TRBJ2-1; D unresolved. The CDR3 totals 13 residues. Germline lookup yields CDR1 SGHAT and CDR2 FQNNGV. V dropped 3 bases and J dropped 1 base, with 4 bases sitting between them. The CDR3 reads CASSLRSYNEQFF. The CDR3 bases are TGTGCCAGCAGCTTGAGGTCCTACAATGAGCAGTTCTTC.

This chain joins TRBV19 and TRBJ1-3; TRBD1 matches 10 bases. V dropped 4 bases and J dropped 3; count of bases not matched to a gene: 6. CDR3 length: 16 amino acids. CDR1 and CDR2 (germline): LNHDA, SQIVND (reference sequence). The CDR3, as DNA: TGTGCCAGTAGTACCCGACAGGGGGCAATTGGAAACACCATATATTTT. Translated, it gives CASSTRQGAIGNTIYF.

V is TRBV4-1 and J is TRBJ1-4; 7 bases match TRBD1. Germline assignment: CDR1 MGHRA and CDR2 YSYEKL. The CDR3 is 18 amino acids. V gave up 1 base and J gave up 3 bases; unmatched junction bases: 11. CDR3 sequence: CASSQVLILGQPNEKLFF. The CDR3 nucleotides are TGCGCCAGCAGCCAAGTCCTTATATTGGGACAGCCTAATGAAAAACTGTTTTTT.

The gene calls are TRBV28 and TRBJ2-1; 9 nucleotides match TRBD2. The CDR3 covers 16 residues. CDR1 is MDHEN and CDR2 is SYDVKM in the germline V gene. V gave up 7 bases and J gave up 7 bases; unmatched junction bases: 14. CDR3 residues: CASNPLFTSGLNEQFF. CDR3 bases: TGTGCCAGCAATCCTCTGTTTACTAGCGGGTTAAATGAGCAGTTCTTC.

In DNA form, the CDR3 reads TGCGCCAGCTCCCCGGACAGGGCCTATGAAAAACTGTTTTTT. It encodes CASSPDRAYEKLFF. The chain combines TRBV5-1 with TRBJ1-4, with TRBD1 matching 8 bases. J was trimmed by 6 bases and V by 7 bases; bases with no gene match: 8. The CDR3 spans 14 residues. Germline loops: CDR1 SGHRS, CDR2 YFSETQ.

This clone has just one count. The J gene is TRBJ1-2, the V gene TRBV12-5; D perhaps matches TRBD1 (5 bases). Germline V gene sequence: CDR1 LGHNT, CDR2 FRNRAP. Trimming left V 4 bases short and J 3 bases short, with 12 bases between. The CDR3 consists of 14 residues. CDR3 amino acids: CASGSRDWDYGYTF. In nucleotides, the CDR3 is TGTGCTAGTGGTTCCAGGGATTGGGACTATGGCTACACCTTC.

The genes are TRBV2 and TRBJ2-5, with D tentatively TRBD2 (6 bases). V dropped 6 bases and J dropped 5 bases, with 13 bases sitting between them. The CDR3 has 13 residues. Germline CDR1 and CDR2: SNHLY and FYNNEI. The CDR3 DNA is TGTGCCAGCAGCGTGGCCAGCGGGGAGACCCAGTACTTC. Protein sequence: CASSVASGETQYF.

V is TRBV4-1 and J is TRBJ2-5; the match to TRBD2 covers 8 bases. Trimming took 11 bases from V and 5 from J; bases not matched to a gene: 10. From germline, CDR1 is MGHRA and CDR2 YSYEKL. The CDR3 covers 13 residues. The CDR3 region has the DNA TGCGCCGCCAGCCGGGGGGGCCTCGAGACCCAGTACTTC. Encoded protein: CAASRGGLETQYF.

V is TRBV9 and J is TRBJ2-5; D is unclear. The V end was cut by 0 bases, the J end by 1 base, with 13 bases between. Germline V gives CDR1 SGDLS, CDR2 YYNGEE. This CDR3 contains 16 residues. The CDR3 loop is CASSVGNSGFQETQYF. The CDR3 coding sequence is TGTGCCAGCAGCGTAGGTAATTCAGGATTCCAAGAGACCCAGTACTTC.

This chain links TRBV28 with TRBJ1-1, with D perhaps matching TRBD1 (5 bases). V was clipped by 6 bases and J by 5 bases, with 19 bases between them. This CDR3 has 15 amino acids. Germline CDR1 is MDHEN and CDR2 is SYDVKM. The CDR3: CASSSPLGGRTEAFF. The CDR3 DNA is TGTGCCAGCAGCTCACCCCTGGGGGGGAGGACTGAAGCTTTCTTT.

The gene calls are TRBV7-3 and TRBJ2-1; D is perhaps TRBD2 (5 bases). The germline CDR1 and CDR2 sequences are SGHTA and FQGTGA. V shed 3 bases and J shed 2 bases, with 8 bases lying between them. The CDR3 runs to 14 residues. The CDR3 DNA sequence: TGTGCCAGCAGCTTCCGGGGTACCTACAATGAGCAGTTCTTC. It codes for CASSFRGTYNEQFF.

The gene calls are TRBV7-9 and TRBJ1-4, with D perhaps matching TRBD1 (6 bases). V was shortened by 5 bases and J by 7 bases, with 14 bases between the two germline ends. Germline V gene data show CDR1 as SEHNR and CDR2 as FQNEAQ (reference sequence). The CDR3 sequence is 14 residues long. The CDR3 loop reads CASSTGQWREKLFF. For the CDR3, the DNA is TGTGCCAGCAGCACAGGACAGTGGCGTGAAAAACTGTTTTTT.

The chain links TRBV28 to TRBJ2-7; 9 bases line up with TRBD1. Trimming cost V 0 bases and J 0 bases; bases outside gene matches: 6. This CDR3 comprises 17 residues. Per germline, CDR1 MDHEN and CDR2 SYDVKM. CDR3 DNA sequence: TGTGCCAGCAGTTTATGGGGGACAGGGATGGGCTCCTACGAGCAGTACTTC. Protein product: CASSLWGTGMGSYEQYF.

The rearrangement joins TRBV2 to TRBJ2-7; tentative D call: TRBD1 (6 bases). The CDR3 runs to 13 residues. Trimming shortened V by 6 bases and J by 0 bases, and 9 bases separated the two germline ends. CDR1 is SNHLY and CDR2 is FYNNEI in the germline V gene. CDR3 sequence (DNA): TGTGCCAGCAGCGAGGGACACTCCTACGAGCAGTACTTC. Amino acids: CASSEGHSYEQYF.

The count of this clone is one. J is TRBJ2-3 and V is TRBV2, with D uncertain. V was pared by 8 bases and J by 0 bases, with 6 bases between. The CDR3 sequence is 12 residues long. Germline assignment: CDR1 SNHLY and CDR2 FYNNEI. The CDR3 here is CASETSTDTQYF. For the CDR3, the DNA is TGTGCCAGCGAAACTAGCACAGATACGCAGTATTTT.

The CDR3 here is CASSSNRGHTGELFF. CDR3 DNA: TGTGCCAGCAGCTCCAACAGGGGCCACACCGGGGAGCTGTTTTTT. This chain connects TRBV11-2 to TRBJ2-2; TRBD1 matches at 7 bases. With 4 bases clipped from V and 3 bases from J, the junction kept 5 bases outside the gene matches. CDR1 is SGHAT and CDR2 is FQNNGV in the germline V gene. This CDR3 spans 15 amino acids. The whole variable domain, filled in from reference TRBV11-2 and TRBJ2-2, reads EAGVAQSPRYKIIEKRQSVAFWCNPISGHATLYWYQQILGQGPKLLIQFQNNGVVDDSQLPKDRFSAERLKGVDSTLKIQPAKLEDSAVYLCASSSNRGHTGELFFGEGSRLTVL.